Below, 8 T cell receptor beta chains from the same sample are listed, as sequenced in a study of tissue T cells after allogeneic stem cell transplantation. Data came from immunoSEQ multiplex PCR; TCRdb stores just in-frame clones and leaves some out. This sample has more than 40,000 clones, with about three quarters found just once. The specimen sequenced was sorted cells pooled from one or two spleens. Receptor source: a pool of C57BL/6 mice in good health.

A note on this clone: Genes here carry mouse names. The CDR3 reads CTCSSQGHTEVFF. The CDR3 bases that were read are TGCACCTGCAGTTCTCAGGGACACACAGAAGTCTTC. This chain connects TRBV1 to TRBJ1-1; D might be TRBD1 (5 bases). The read comes to an end 1 residue before the CDR3 does, leaving the germline J gene to fill in the end. V lost 5 bases, J lost 3 bases, and 10 bases lay in between. CDR3 length: 13 amino acids. Germline lookup yields CDR1 NSQYPW and CDR2 LRSPGD (reference sequence).

This clone was counted between two and nine times. Germline and genes: mouse. The CDR3 is cut off 1 residue early in the read; its end comes from the germline J gene. Other DNA sequences from this sample encode an identical CDR3 as well. This chain uses TRBV13-2 with TRBJ2-7; 12 nucleotides line up with TRBD2. The germline V gene has CDR1 NNHNN and CDR2 SYGAGS (reference sequence). This CDR3 is built from 14 residues. V shed 5 bases and J 0 bases; nucleotides not matched to a gene: 0. CDR3 amino acids: CASGDWGGSYEQYF. CDR3 bases read: TGTGCCAGCGGGGACTGGGGGGGCTCCTATGAACAGTAC.

A remark on this clone: The gene names given are mouse names. The DNA ends 1 residue before the CDR3 does, and the rest of the CDR3 is filled in from the germline J gene. This rearrangement joins TRBV29 to TRBJ2-4; the D gene could be TRBD1 or TRBD2 (5 bases each). CDR3 size: 14 residues. V lost 7 bases to trimming and J lost 5 bases, with 16 bases between them. Germline values: CDR1 MSHET, CDR2 SYDVDS. The DNA read from the CDR3 is TGTGCTAGCACCCCCCAGGGACGGGGAAACACCTTGTAC. This gives the protein CASTPQGRGNTLY. The entire CDR3 protein is CASTPQGRGNTLYF. The entire variable domain, with the rest obtained from reference TRBV29 and TRBJ2-4, is as follows: DMKVTQMPRYLIKRMGENVLLECGQDMSHETMYWYRQDPGLGLQLIYISYDVDSNSEGDIPKGYRVSRKKREHFSLILDSAKTNQTSVYFCASTPQGRGNTLYFGAGTRLSVL.

As to this clone: Any gene name here is a mouse gene name. The read ends 1 residue shy of where the CDR3 ends; the end is completed using the germline J gene. The rearrangement joins TRBV14 to TRBJ1-1; D is ambiguous. Germline V gives CDR1 SGHDT, CDR2 FRDEAV. Trimming removed 0 bases at V and 3 bases at J, with 6 bases between. CDR3 length: 13 residues. The part of the CDR3 DNA that was read is TGTGCCAGCAGTTTCTCCCGGTACACAGAAGTCTTC. This translates into CASSFSRYTEVF. The whole CDR3 sequence reads CASSFSRYTEVFF.

On this clone: Genes and germline are mouse. Read data end 1 residue before the CDR3 end; the end is taken from the germline J gene. The rearrangement links TRBV3 to TRBJ2-5; 8 nucleotides match TRBD1. Trimming took 5 bases from V and 0 from J; bases not matched to a gene: 7. Germline V gives CDR1 SNHLY, CDR2 FYNGKV (reference sequence). This CDR3 has 16 amino acids. The DNA read from the CDR3 is TGTGCCAGCAGCATCCGGGACAGGTATAACCAAGACACCCAGTAC. This sequence encodes CASSIRDRYNQDTQY. The complete CDR3 sequence is CASSIRDRYNQDTQYF.

This clone was counted a single time. Mouse gene names apply. With the read ending 1 residue before the CDR3 end, the germline J gene is used to fill in that end. The chain couples TRBV13-2 to TRBJ2-1; 10 nucleotides match TRBD2. CDR1 and CDR2 (germline): NNHNN, SYGAGS (reference sequence). The CDR3 length is 16 residues. The V gene end was trimmed by 4 bases and the J gene end by 6 bases; junction bases not matched to a gene: 10. CDR3 DNA (partial): TGTGCCAGCGGTTCTCTCCCCTGGGGGGGCGCTGCTGAGCAGTTC. It codes for CASGSLPWGGAAEQF. The CDR3 as a whole reads CASGSLPWGGAAEQFF.

As to this clone: The listed genes are named as in mouse. Coverage ceases 1 residue before the CDR3 finishes, and the germline J gene fills in the end. This rearrangement joins TRBV16 to TRBJ2-2; D is uncertain. Trimming removed 0 bases at V and 5 bases at J, with 4 bases between. The CDR3 is made up of 13 amino acids. Germline lookup yields CDR1 SGHSA and CDR2 FRNQAP. The CDR3 bases that were read are TGTGCAAGCAGCTTAGACGTTACCGGGCAGCTCTAC. Translated, it gives CASSLDVTGQLY. The entire CDR3 is CASSLDVTGQLYF.

Only a few counts were recorded for this clone. Here the gene names and germline are mouse. The read finishes 1 residue shy of the CDR3 end, and the germline J gene is used to complete it. J is TRBJ1-2 and V is TRBV1; D uncertain. The CDR3 has 14 residues. CDR1 NSQYPW and CDR2 LRSPGD come from the germline V gene (reference sequence). V was shortened by 0 bases and J by 0 bases, with 5 bases between the two germline ends. The sequenced CDR3 bases are TGCACCTGCAGTGCAGATCCATCAAACTCCGACTACACC. The encoded protein is CTCSADPSNSDYT. The full-length CDR3 reads as CTCSADPSNSDYTF.